The entry below gives a single T cell receptor beta chain sequence along with its context. Its antigen is not identified. V dropped 2 bases and J dropped 4 bases, with 14 bases sitting between them. This CDR3 spans 16 amino acids. Looked up from germline, CDR1 is ENHRY and CDR2 is SYGVKD. This entry comes from a study of identical twins. Whole-study findings and limits: For monozygotic twins, models underestimated out-of-frame TCR alpha sharing.

TCRdb independently ran MiXCR on the 5' RACE reads; one entry per CDR3 protein. The table records about 520,000 distinct CDR3 sequences, 20% to 25% of them present only once. The same specimen was also included in a second study, on T cells expressing NK-cell markers. That paper states: NKG2C+ dominant clonotypes from several donors made up roughly 1.0-7.5% of CD8+ T cells.

V usage is TRBV10-3 and J usage is TRBJ2-2; no definite D call. The sequenced material came from CD4+ T cells sorted from blood. The TCR was taken from a young woman in good health. The CDR3 is CAISELAGRSTGELFF. CDR3 DNA: TGTGCCATCAGTGAGCTGGCCGGCCGGAGCACCGGGGAGCTGTTTTTT.